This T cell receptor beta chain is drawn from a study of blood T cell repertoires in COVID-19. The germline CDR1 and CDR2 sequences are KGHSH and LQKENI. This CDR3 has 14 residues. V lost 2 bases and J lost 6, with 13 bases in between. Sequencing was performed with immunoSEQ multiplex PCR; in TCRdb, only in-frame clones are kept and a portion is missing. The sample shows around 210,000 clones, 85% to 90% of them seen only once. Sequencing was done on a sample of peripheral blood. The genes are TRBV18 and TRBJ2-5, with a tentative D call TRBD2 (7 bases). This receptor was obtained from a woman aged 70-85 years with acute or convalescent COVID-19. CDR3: CASSPDRGAKTQYF. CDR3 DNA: TGTGCCAGCTCACCAGACCGGGGGGCAAAGACCCAGTACTTC. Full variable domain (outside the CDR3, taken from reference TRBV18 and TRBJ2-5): NAGVMQNPRHLVRRRGQEARLRCSPMKGHSHVYWYRQLPEEGLKFMVYLQKENIIDESGMPKERFSAEFPKEGPSILRIQQVVRGDSAAYFCASSPDRGAKTQYFGPGTRLLVL.